This T cell receptor (beta chain) appears in the sequencing data of a study of CD8 T cells in ankylosing spondylitis. Study-wide results and limits: A motif in TCR beta, a set of roughly eight highly homologous variants, appeared characteristic of ankylosing spondylitis blood. Reports of some motif variants in reactive arthritis synovial fluid and blood predate this one. Reportedly, significant enrichment of disease-linked clones occurred in matched ankylosing spondylitis synovial fluid.

As to this clonotype: Its antigen is still unknown.

The CDR3 is made up of 15 amino acids. Per the germline V gene, CDR1 is DFQATT and CDR2 is SNEGSKA (reference sequence). V was clipped by 1 base and J by 6 bases; unmatched bases: 9. Each TCR beta library was made by quantitative 5'-RACE that incorporated molecular barcodes. MiXCR was run by TCRdb on the 5' RACE reads, yielding one entry per CDR3 protein. The sample comprises approximately 250,000 distinct CDR3 sequences, roughly 32% of which are singletons, and approximately 4.4% rests with the top ten. This TCR came from a male donor with ankylosing spondylitis or in good health (not recorded which). The sample taken for sequencing was blood, either unsorted or a sorted T cell fraction (not recorded which). The chain combines TRBV20-1 with TRBJ2-3; 8 bases agree with TRBD2. The CDR3 region is CSARVLADPGDTQYF. The CDR3 region has the DNA TGCAGTGCTAGAGTACTAGCGGACCCAGGGGATACGCAGTATTTT.